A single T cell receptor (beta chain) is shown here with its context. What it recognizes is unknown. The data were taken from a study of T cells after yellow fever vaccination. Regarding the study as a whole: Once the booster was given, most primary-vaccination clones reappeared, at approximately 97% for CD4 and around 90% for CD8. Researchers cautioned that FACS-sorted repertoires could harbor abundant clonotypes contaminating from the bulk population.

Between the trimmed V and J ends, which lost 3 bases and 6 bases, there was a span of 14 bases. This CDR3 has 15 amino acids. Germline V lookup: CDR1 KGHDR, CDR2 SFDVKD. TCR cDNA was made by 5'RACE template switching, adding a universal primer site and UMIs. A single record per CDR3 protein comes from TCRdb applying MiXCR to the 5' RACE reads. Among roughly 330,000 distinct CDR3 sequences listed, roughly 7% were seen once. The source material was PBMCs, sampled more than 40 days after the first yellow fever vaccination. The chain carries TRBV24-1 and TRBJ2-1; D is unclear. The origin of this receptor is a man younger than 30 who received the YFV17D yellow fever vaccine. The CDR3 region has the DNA TGTGCCACCAGTGATCCCTTACTGTGGGGCAATGAGCAGTTCTTC. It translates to CATSDPLLWGNEQFF.